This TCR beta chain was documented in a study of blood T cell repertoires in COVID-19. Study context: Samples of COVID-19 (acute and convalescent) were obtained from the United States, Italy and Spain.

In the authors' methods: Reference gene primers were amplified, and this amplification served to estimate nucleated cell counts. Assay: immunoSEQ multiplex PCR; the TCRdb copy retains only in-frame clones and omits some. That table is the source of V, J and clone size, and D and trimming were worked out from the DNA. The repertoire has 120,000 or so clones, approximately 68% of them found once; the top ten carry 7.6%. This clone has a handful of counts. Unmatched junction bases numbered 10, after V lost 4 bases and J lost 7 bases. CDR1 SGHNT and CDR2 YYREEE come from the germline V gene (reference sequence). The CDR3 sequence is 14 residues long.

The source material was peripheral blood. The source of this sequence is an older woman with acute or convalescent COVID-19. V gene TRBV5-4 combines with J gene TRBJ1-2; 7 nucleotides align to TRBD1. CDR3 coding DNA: TGTGCCAGCAGCGCCCAACAGGGGAGAGGTGGCTACACCTTC. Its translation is CASSAQQGRGGYTF.